This T cell receptor (beta chain) was recovered during a study of T-cell reconstitution after alpha-beta-depleted transplantation in children. Germline assignment: CDR1 SGHDT and CDR2 YYEEEE. There are 13 residues in the CDR3. Deletions cut 6 bases from V and 6 bases from J, with 12 bases between. Overall study results and limits: In some patients, recipient T cells and intrathymic progenitors surviving conditioning explained high day-60 diversity. By one year post-transplant, T-cell counts and diversity largely arose from T cells that were newly produced.

On this clonotype itself: Its antigen is currently unknown.

A TCRbeta library incorporating unique molecular identifiers was prepared. TCRdb processed the PCR reads anew with MiXCR; each CDR3 protein has one entry. Of 500,000 to 750,000 distinct CDR3 sequences detected, 25% to 30% appear once; the ten largest clones hold about a third. The receptor's source is a boy in the first two years of life with Wiskott-Aldrich syndrome, due to receive a stem cell transplant. V and J are TRBV5-6 and TRBJ2-2; tentative D call: TRBD2 (6 bases). The source material was PBMCs, sampled before TCRalphabeta/CD19-depleted stem cell transplant. The CDR3 nucleotides are TGTGCCAGCACCCTGCTAGCGTCCGGGGAGCTGTTTTTT. This sequence encodes CASTLLASGELFF.